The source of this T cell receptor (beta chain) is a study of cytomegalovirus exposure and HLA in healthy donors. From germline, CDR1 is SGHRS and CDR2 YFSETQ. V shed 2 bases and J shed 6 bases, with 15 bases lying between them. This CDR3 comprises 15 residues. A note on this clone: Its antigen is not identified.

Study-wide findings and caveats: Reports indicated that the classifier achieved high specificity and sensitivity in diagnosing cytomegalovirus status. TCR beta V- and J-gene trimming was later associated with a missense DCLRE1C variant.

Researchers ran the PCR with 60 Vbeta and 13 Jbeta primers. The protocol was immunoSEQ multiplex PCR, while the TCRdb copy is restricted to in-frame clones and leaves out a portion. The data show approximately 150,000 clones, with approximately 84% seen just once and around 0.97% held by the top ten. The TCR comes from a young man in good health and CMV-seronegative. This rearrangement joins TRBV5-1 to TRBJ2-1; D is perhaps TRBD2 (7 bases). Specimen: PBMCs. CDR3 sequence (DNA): TGCGCCAGCAGCTTTGGGGGCGGGAGTGTCAATGAGCAGTTCTTC. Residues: CASSFGGGSVNEQFF.